The clone carrying this T cell receptor (beta chain) was observed once. Antigen specificity is unknown. This specimen belongs to a study of vaccination and CD4 T cells after COVID-19. The study, taken as a whole, reports: Recorded median SARS-CoV-2-reactive clonotype numbers increased from about 20 to 38 without reaching significance. Researchers report that a median approximately 87% of reactive clones in convalescent patients surfaced only post-vaccination.

TCRdb analysed the PCR reads with MiXCR anew, one entry per CDR3 protein. The sample holds around 20,000 distinct CDR3 sequences, around three fifths seen once. The CDR3 has 13 residues. V was pared by 8 bases and J by 3 bases, with 15 bases between. Sequencing used CD4+ T cells from blood, obtained before SARS-CoV-2 vaccination. V gene TRBV5-3 combines with J gene TRBJ2-7, with D perhaps matching TRBD2 (5 bases). TRBV5-3 has ORF status, its function being uncertain. This receptor was taken from a human donor who had recovered from COVID-19. CDR3: CASSAGPLYEQYF. The CDR3 DNA reads TGTGCCAGCAGCGCGGGTCCCCTCTACGAGCAGTACTTC.